The next 8 T cell receptor beta chains were all read from a single sample in a study of regulatory T cells in long-lasting Graves disease. TCR beta libraries were built with iRepertoire HTBI primers and Arm-PCR of CDR3 regions. TCRdb itself ran the multiplex PCR reads through MiXCR, one entry per CDR3 protein. This sample carries 500,000 to 700,000 distinct CDR3 sequences, under 20% of them seen once, and the ten largest clones take about 18%. The time point was: newly diagnosed GD, antithyroid drugs for less than 3 months. The authors made the TCR library using RNA they extracted from PBMCs. These data were likewise used in another study, on T cells in Graves' hyperthyroidism and ophthalmopathy.

The sample consisted of peripheral blood mononuclear cells (PBMCs), taken at new diagnosis, from a patient treated with antithyroid drugs. These TCRs come from a woman aged 30 to 39 with Graves disease.

The chain recombines TRBV2 with TRBJ2-3; 9 bases are a match to TRBD2. CDR3 length: 15 residues. The V gene's germline CDR1 is SNHLY and CDR2 FYNNEI. V trimming: 7 bases; J trimming: 2 bases; junction bases outside the gene matches: 7. CDR3 sequence reads: CASTERGALTDTQYF. CDR3 sequence (DNA): TGTGCCAGCACCGAGCGGGGGGCTCTCACAGATACGCAGTATTTT.

This clonotype was seen a few times. This chain uses TRBV27 with TRBJ1-6, with D perhaps matching TRBD1 (6 bases). This CDR3 spans 16 amino acids. Trimming shortened V by 7 bases and J by 4 bases, and 17 bases separated the two germline ends. Germline V lookup: CDR1 MNHEY, CDR2 SMNVEV (reference sequence). This CDR3 is CASTWGPPLYNSPLHF. CDR3 DNA sequence: TGTGCCAGCACCTGGGGGCCTCCCCTATATAATTCACCCCTCCACTTT.

Ten or more counts support this clonotype. The chain combines TRBV11-2 with TRBJ1-2; D is ambiguous. CDR1 is SGHAT, CDR2 FQNNGV, per germline. This CDR3 comprises 16 residues. Trimming shortened V by 1 base and J by 0 bases, and 12 bases separated the two germline ends. CDR3 sequence (DNA): TGTGCCAGCAGCTTAGTTTGGGCCGCTACTAACTATGGCTACACCTTC. Its protein is CASSLVWAATNYGYTF.

In its sample, this clonotype was seen a few times. It is likely a read error, because the conserved phenylalanine at the end of the CDR3 is missing. The V gene is TRBV28, the J gene TRBJ2-7; 11 bases are shared with TRBD2. The trim removed 6 bases at V and 2 bases at J, leaving 6 bases unmatched. Germline V lookup: CDR1 MDHEN, CDR2 SYDVKM. The length of the CDR3 is 15 residues. CDR3 residues: CASRPRLAGPYEQYL. CDR3 in DNA: TGTGCCAGCAGGCCACGACTAGCGGGACCCTACGAGCAGTACCTC.

This clonotype has ten or more counts. V and J are TRBV18 and TRBJ2-7; the D gene is possibly TRBD2 (6 bases). The CDR3 loop spans 14 amino acids. In germline, CDR1 is KGHSH, CDR2 LQKENI. Trimming removed 3 bases from V and 3 bases from J, with 12 bases in between. CDR3 coding DNA: TGTGCCAGCTCACCCGGCGGGGCATACTACGAGCAGTACTTC. Protein sequence: CASSPGGAYYEQYF.

At least ten counts were recorded for this clonotype. V and J are TRBV29-1 and TRBJ1-1; TRBD1 might be the D (5 bases). Germline V gene data show CDR1 as SQVTM and CDR2 as ANQGSEA. V was trimmed by 5 bases and J by 0 bases, leaving 13 bases between them. There are 14 residues in the CDR3. DNA for the CDR3: TGCAGCGTTCGGGACGGACCCTTGAACACTGAAGCTTTCTTT. It yields the protein CSVRDGPLNTEAFF. The whole variable domain, remainder taken from reference TRBV29-1 and TRBJ1-1, is SAVISQKPSRDICQRGTSLTIQCQVDSQVTMMFWYRQQPGQSLTLIATANQGSEATYESGFVIDKFPISRPNLTFSTLTVSNMSPEDSSIYLCSVRDGPLNTEAFFGQGTRLTVV.

With respect to this clonotype: This could be a read error, since a much larger clone is one nucleotide away. The CDR3: CASSFHKQKLSTEAFF. The CDR3 nucleotides are TGTGCCAGCAGTTTCCATAAACAGAAGCTTAGCACTGAAGCTTTCTTT. V and J are TRBV27 and TRBJ1-1; no clear D. The CDR3 has 16 residues. Germline V gene data show CDR1 as MNHEY and CDR2 as SMNVEV (reference sequence). Deletions cut 3 bases from V and 4 bases from J, with 18 bases between.

In its sample, this clonotype was seen many times. The chain carries TRBV28 and TRBJ1-4; D is ambiguous. The CDR3 is 13 amino acids. The germline V gene has CDR1 MDHEN and CDR2 SYDVKM. The V and J ends lost 7 bases and 4 bases respectively, with 10 bases between them. The CDR3 sequence: CASTTSSNEKLFF. The CDR3 DNA reads TGTGCCAGCACCACAAGTAGTAATGAAAAACTGTTTTTT.